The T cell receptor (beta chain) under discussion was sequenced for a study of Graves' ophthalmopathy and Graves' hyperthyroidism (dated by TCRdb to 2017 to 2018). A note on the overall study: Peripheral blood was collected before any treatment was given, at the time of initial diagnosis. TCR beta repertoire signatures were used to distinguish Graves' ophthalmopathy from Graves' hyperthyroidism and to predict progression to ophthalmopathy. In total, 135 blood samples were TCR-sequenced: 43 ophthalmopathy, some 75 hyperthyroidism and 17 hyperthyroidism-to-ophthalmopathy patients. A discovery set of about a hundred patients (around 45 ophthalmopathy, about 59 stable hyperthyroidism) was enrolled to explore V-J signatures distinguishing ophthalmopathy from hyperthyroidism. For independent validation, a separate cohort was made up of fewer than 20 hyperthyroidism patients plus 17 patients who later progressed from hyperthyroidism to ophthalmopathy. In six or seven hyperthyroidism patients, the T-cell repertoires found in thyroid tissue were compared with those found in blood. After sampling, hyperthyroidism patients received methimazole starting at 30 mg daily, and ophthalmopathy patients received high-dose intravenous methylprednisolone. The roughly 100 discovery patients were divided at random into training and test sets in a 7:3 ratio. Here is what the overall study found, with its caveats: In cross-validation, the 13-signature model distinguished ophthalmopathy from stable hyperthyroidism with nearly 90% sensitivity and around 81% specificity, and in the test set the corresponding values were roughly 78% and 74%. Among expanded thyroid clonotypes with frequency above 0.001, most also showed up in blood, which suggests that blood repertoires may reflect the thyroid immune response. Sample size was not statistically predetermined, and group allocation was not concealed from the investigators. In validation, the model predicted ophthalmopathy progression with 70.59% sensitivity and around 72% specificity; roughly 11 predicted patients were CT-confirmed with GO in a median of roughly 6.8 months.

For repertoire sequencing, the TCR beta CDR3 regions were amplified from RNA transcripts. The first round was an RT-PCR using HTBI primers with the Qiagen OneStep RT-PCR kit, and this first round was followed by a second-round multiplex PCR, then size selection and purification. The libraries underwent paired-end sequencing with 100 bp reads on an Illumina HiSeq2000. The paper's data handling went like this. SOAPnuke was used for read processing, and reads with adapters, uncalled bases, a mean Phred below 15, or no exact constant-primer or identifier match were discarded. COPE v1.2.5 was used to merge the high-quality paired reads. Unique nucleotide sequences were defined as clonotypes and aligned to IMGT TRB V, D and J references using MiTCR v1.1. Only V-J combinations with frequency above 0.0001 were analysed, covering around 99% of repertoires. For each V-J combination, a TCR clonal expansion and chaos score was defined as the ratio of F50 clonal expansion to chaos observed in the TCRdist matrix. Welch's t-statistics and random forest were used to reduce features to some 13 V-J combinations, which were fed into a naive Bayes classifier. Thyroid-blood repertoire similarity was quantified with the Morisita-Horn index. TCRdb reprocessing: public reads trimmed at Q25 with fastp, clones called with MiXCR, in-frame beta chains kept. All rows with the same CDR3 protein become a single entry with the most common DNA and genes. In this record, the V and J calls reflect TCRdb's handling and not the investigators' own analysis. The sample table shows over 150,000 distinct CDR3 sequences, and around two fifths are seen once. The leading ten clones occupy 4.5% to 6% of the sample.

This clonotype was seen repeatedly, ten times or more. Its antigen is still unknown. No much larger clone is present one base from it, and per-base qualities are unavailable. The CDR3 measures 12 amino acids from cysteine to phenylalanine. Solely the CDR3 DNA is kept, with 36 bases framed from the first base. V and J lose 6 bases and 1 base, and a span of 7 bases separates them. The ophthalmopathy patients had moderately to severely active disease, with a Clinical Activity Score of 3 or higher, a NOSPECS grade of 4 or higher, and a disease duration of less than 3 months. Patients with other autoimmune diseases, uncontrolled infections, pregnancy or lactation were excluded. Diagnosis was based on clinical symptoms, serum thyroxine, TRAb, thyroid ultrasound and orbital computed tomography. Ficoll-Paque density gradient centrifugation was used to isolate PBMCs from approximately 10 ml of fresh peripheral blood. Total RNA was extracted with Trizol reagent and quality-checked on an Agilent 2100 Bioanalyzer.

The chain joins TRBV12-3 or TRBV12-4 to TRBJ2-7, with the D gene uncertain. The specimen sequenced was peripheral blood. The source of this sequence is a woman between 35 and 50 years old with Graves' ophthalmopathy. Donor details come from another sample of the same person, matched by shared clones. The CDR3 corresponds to CASSPSSYEQYF. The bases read TGTGCCAGCAGCCCGAGTTCCTACGAGCAGTACTTC.